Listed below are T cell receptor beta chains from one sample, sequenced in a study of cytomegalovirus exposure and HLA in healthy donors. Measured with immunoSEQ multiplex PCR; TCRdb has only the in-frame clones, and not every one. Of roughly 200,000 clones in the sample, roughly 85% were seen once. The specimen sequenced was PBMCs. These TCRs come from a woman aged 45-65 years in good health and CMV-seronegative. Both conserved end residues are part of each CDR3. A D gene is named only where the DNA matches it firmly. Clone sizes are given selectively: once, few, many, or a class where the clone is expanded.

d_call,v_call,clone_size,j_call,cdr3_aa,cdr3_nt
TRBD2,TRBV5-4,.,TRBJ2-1,CASSSLTSGRSSEQFF,TGTGCCAGCAGCTCCCTGACTAGCGGGAGGTCAAGTGAGCAGTTCTTC
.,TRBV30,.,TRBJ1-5,CAWEQDGQPQHF,TGTGCCTGGGAACAGGACGGACAGCCCCAGCATTTT
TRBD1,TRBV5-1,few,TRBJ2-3,CASSPGTVSDTQYF,TGCGCCAGCAGCCCTGGGACAGTGAGTGATACGCAGTATTTT
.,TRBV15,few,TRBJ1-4,CATQVQGGMYNEKLFF,TGTGCCACCCAGGTGCAGGGAGGGATGTACAATGAAAAACTGTTTTTT
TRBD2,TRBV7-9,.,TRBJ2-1,CAGEREVYNEQFF,TGTGCCGGGGAGCGGGAGGTCTACAATGAGCAGTTCTTC
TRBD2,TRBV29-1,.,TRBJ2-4,CSVEGAGGPLAKNIQYF,TGCAGCGTTGAGGGAGCGGGAGGACCTCTAGCCAAAAACATTCAGTACTTC
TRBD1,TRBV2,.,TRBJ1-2,CASRGDRINYGYTF,TGTGCCAGCAGGGGGGACAGAATTAACTATGGCTACACCTTC
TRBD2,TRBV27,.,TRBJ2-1,CASSALEGGWNEQFF,TGTGCCAGCAGTGCTCTCGAGGGAGGGTGGAATGAGCAGTTCTTC
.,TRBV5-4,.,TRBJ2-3,CASSLDGDRDPGGSTDTQYF,TGTGCCAGCAGCTTGGATGGGGACAGGGATCCGGGAGGGAGCACAGATACGCAGTATTTT
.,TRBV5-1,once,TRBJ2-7,CASSLGRDSFDEQYF,TGCGCCAGCAGCTTGGGCCGGGACTCCTTTGACGAGCAGTACTTC
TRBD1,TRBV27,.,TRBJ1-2,CASSLTRGHGYGYTF,TGTGCCAGCAGTTTGACCAGGGGGCACGGCTATGGCTACACCTTC
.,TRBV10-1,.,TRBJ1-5,CASSGAGMDQPQHF,TGCGCCAGCAGTGGGGCAGGGATGGATCAGCCCCAGCATTTT
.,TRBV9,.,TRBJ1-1,CASSPAQGRETEAFF,TGTGCCAGCAGTCCTGCCCAGGGGCGGGAGACTGAAGCTTTCTTT
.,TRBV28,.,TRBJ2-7,CASRGEGLTYEQYF,TGTGCCAGCAGAGGAGAAGGACTTACCTACGAGCAGTACTTC
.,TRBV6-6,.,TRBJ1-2,CASSLADLNYGYTF,TGTGCCAGCAGTCTAGCAGACTTGAACTATGGCTACACCTTC
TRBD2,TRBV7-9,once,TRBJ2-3,CASSSGTSGIYTDTQYF,TGTGCCAGCAGCTCCGGGACTAGCGGGATATACACAGATACGCAGTATTTT
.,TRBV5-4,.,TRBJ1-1,CASSLRGLMNTEAFF,TGTGCCAGCAGTCTCAGGGGCCTCATGAACACTGAAGCTTTCTTT
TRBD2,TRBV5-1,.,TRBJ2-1,CASSLVLAGGLSEQFF,TGCGCCAGCAGCTTGGTCTTAGCGGGAGGTTTAAGTGAGCAGTTCTTC
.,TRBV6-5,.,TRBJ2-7,CASSYGGREHEQYF,TGTGCCAGCAGTTATGGAGGAAGGGAGCACGAGCAGTACTTC
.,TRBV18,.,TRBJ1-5,CASSTGLSQPQHF,TGTGCCAGCTCAACCGGGTTGAGTCAGCCCCAGCATTTT
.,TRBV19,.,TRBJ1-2,CASSRSAQGYGYTF,TGTGCCAGTAGTCGGTCAGCCCAGGGATATGGCTACACCTTC
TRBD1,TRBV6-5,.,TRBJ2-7,CASSSPGQGHYEQYF,TGTGCCAGCAGCTCACCGGGACAGGGACACTACGAGCAGTACTTC
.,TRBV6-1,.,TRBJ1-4,CASSEWGATNEKLFF,TGTGCCAGCAGTGAGTGGGGGGCAACTAATGAAAAACTGTTTTTT
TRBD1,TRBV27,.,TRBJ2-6,CASSLGGALLSGANVLTF,TGTGCCAGCAGTCTAGGGGGCGCGCTCCTCTCTGGGGCCAACGTCCTGACTTTC
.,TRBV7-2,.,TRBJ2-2,CASTPGATTGELFF,TGTGCCAGCACTCCAGGGGCTACCACCGGGGAGCTGTTTTTT
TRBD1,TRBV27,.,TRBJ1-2,CASSTRTGRGYTF,TGTGCCAGCAGTACAAGGACAGGGCGAGGCTACACCTTC
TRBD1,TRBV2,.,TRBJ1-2,CASRLTGGYYGYTF,TGTGCCAGCAGGCTAACAGGGGGATACTATGGCTACACCTTC
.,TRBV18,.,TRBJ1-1,CASSPPRVENTEAFF,TGTGCCAGCTCACCCCCCAGGGTTGAGAACACTGAAGCTTTCTTT
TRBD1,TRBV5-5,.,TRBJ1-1,CASSPKTGLSTEAFF,TGTGCCAGCAGCCCTAAGACAGGGTTGAGCACTGAAGCTTTCTTT
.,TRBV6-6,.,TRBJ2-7,CASSFTQGQSVEQYF,TGTGCCAGCAGTTTCACCCAAGGACAGTCCGTCGAGCAGTACTTC
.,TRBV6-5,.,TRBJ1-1,CASRQEYLNTEAFF,TGTGCCAGCAGACAGGAGTACCTGAACACTGAAGCTTTCTTT
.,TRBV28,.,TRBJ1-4,CASSLELPGGKLFF,TGTGCCAGCAGTTTAGAACTACCCGGGGGAAAACTGTTTTTT
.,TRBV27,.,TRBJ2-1,CASQRTVTYNEQFF,TGTGCCAGTCAAAGGACAGTTACCTACAATGAGCAGTTCTTC
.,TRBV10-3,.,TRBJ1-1,CAISESTEFEAFF,TGTGCCATCAGTGAGTCGACGGAGTTCGAAGCTTTCTTT
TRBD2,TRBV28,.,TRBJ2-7,CASSSPTSGRAYEQYF,TGTGCCAGCAGTTCGCCGACTAGCGGGAGGGCCTATGAGCAGTACTTC
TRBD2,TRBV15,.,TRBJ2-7,CATSRFWAGGPYEQYF,TGTGCCACCAGCAGATTTTGGGCGGGAGGGCCCTACGAGCAGTACTTC
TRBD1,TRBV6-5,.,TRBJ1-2,CASRGTGDGYTF,TGTGCCAGCAGAGGGACAGGGGACGGCTACACCTTC
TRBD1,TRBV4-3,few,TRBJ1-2,CASSQERTGGYGYTF,TGCGCCAGCAGCCAGGAAAGAACAGGGGGTTATGGCTACACCTTC
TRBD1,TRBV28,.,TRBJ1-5,CASRLQGGSNQPQHF,TGTGCCAGCAGACTACAGGGGGGAAGCAATCAGCCCCAGCATTTT
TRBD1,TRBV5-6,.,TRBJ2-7,CASSWGQGESYEQYF,TGTGCCAGCAGCTGGGGACAGGGTGAATCCTACGAGCAGTACTTC
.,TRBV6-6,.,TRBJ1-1,CASSFEGTGTEAFF,TGTGCCAGCAGCTTTGAGGGAACAGGGACTGAAGCTTTCTTT
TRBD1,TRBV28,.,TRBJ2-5,CASSFSWTGLGQETQYF,TGTGCCAGCAGTTTCTCTTGGACAGGGTTGGGGCAAGAGACCCAGTACTTC
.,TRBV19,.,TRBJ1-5,CAARGTSVRGNQPQHF,TGTGCCGCACGGGGAACCTCAGTTAGGGGCAATCAGCCCCAGCATTTT
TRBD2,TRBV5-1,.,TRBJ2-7,CASSFGLAGGPSHEQYF,TGCGCCAGCAGCTTTGGACTAGCGGGAGGGCCCAGCCACGAGCAGTACTTC
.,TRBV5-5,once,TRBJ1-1,CASSPVPNLAFF,TGTGCCAGCAGCCCAGTTCCAAATCTAGCTTTCTTT
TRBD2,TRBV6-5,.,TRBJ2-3,CASSALAVSTDTQYF,TGTGCCAGCAGCGCACTAGCGGTTAGCACAGATACGCAGTATTTT
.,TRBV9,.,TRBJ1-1,CASSVGGTTGDTEAFF,TGTGCCAGCAGCGTAGGTGGGACAACCGGGGACACTGAAGCCTTCTTT